These 9 T cell receptor beta chains share one sample of origin, sequenced in a study of OX40 agonist ivuxolimab in advanced cancers. Clones were sequenced by immunoSEQ multiplex PCR, and TCRdb holds only the in-frame ones, with some missing. The table lists about 80,000 clones, around nine tenths of them singletons. Sequenced here: CD4+ or CD8+ T cells sorted from blood, sampled in a trial of the OX40 agonist ivuxolimab. Receptor source: an adult with an advanced solid tumor such as melanoma, head and neck, liver or kidney cancer.

The rearrangement joins TRBV18 to TRBJ1-4; D is unclear. Trimming took 3 bases from V and 2 from J, leaving 16 bases between them. Germline values: CDR1 KGHSH, CDR2 LQKENI. This CDR3 has 17 amino acids. In DNA, the CDR3 is TGTGCCAGCTCACCCGGCAGAAACCTTCGGACTAATGAAAAACTGTTTTTT. It specifies CASSPGRNLRTNEKLFF.

The chain has TRBV5-1 and TRBJ1-2, with TRBD1 as a possible D gene (5 bases). The V end lost 3 bases, the J end lost 6 bases, and 21 bases lay between the germline ends. This CDR3 is 16 amino acids long. Germline CDR1 and CDR2: SGHRS and YFSETQ. The DNA of the CDR3 is TGCGCCAGCAGCTCGCAACCGGGACCAAGCAATGATGGCTACACCTTC. Protein product: CASSSQPGPSNDGYTF.

A remark on this clone: Other DNA sequences in the sample encode the same CDR3. V gene TRBV4-1 combines with J gene TRBJ1-5; D call uncertain. The V gene's germline CDR1 is MGHRA and CDR2 YSYEKL. The CDR3 totals 14 residues. Trimming left V 0 bases short and J 1 base short, with 4 bases between. The CDR3 DNA reads TGCGCCAGCAGCCAAGAAGGAAGCAATCAGCCCCAGCATTTT. Translated: CASSQEGSNQPQHF.

This clone was picked up one time. The chain's CDR3 is CASSTGSGNTIYF. DNA of the CDR3: TGTGCCAGCTCGACAGGCTCTGGAAACACCATATATTTT. The gene calls are TRBV6-6 and TRBJ1-3; D may be TRBD1 (6 bases). CDR3 length: 13 amino acids. The germline V gene has CDR1 MNHNY and CDR2 SVGAGI (reference sequence). V shed 8 bases and J shed 0 bases, with 8 bases lying between them.

The chain links TRBV29-1 to TRBJ2-5; 10 bases align to TRBD2. This CDR3 has 12 amino acids. Losses at the gene ends were 7 bases for V and 3 bases for J; bases not matched to a gene: 2. CDR1 is SQVTM and CDR2 is ANQGSEA in the germline V gene. CDR3 loop: CSAGLAEETQYF. CDR3 sequence (DNA): TGCAGCGCAGGACTAGCGGAAGAGACCCAGTACTTC.

The chain recombines TRBV6-5 with TRBJ2-1; TRBD1 is a possible D gene (6 bases). Germline V lookup: CDR1 MNHEY, CDR2 SVGAGI. The CDR3 covers 13 residues. V lost 4 bases and J lost 4, with 8 bases in between. The chain's CDR3 is CASSFDRYNEQFF. CDR3 coding DNA: TGTGCCAGCAGTTTCGACAGGTACAATGAGCAGTTCTTC.

This chain uses TRBV6-5 with TRBJ2-3, with a possible D match to TRBD1 (7 bases). V lost 6 bases to trimming and J lost 4 bases, with 11 bases between them. CDR1 and CDR2 (germline): MNHEY, SVGAGI. The CDR3 length is 13 residues. CDR3 coding DNA: TGTGCCAGCAGGCGGGACAGCCCAGATACGCAGTATTTT. Its protein is CASRRDSPDTQYF.

The J gene is TRBJ1-4, the V gene TRBV6-5, with 8 bases matching TRBD1. Germline V lookup: CDR1 MNHEY, CDR2 SVGAGI. CDR3 length equals 14 residues. V shed 5 bases and J 3 bases; nucleotides not matched to a gene: 2. CDR3 region: CASSTTGANEKLFF. CDR3 in DNA: TGTGCCAGCAGTACGACAGGGGCTAATGAAAAACTGTTTTTT.

The chain joins TRBV7-6 to TRBJ1-4; D not resolved. CDR1 SGHVS and CDR2 FNYEAQ come from the germline V gene. The ends were cut back, 1 base at V and 7 bases at J, with 22 bases in the middle. CDR3 length: 18 residues. CDR3 in amino acids: CASSLEAVRSARGEKLFF. The CDR3 nucleotides read TGTGCCAGCAGCTTAGAGGCCGTAAGAAGCGCACGGGGTGAAAAACTGTTTTTT.